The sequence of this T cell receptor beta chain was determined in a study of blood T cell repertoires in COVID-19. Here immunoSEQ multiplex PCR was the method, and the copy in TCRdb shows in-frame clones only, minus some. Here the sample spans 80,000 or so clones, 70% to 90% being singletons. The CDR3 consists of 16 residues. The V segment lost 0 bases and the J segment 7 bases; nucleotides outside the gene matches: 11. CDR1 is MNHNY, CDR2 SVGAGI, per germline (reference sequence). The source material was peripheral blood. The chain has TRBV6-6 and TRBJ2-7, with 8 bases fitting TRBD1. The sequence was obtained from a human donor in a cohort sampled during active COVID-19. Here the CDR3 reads CASSYSVSQGAGEQYF. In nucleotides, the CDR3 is TGTGCCAGCAGTTACTCAGTTTCGCAGGGGGCGGGTGAGCAGTACTTC.